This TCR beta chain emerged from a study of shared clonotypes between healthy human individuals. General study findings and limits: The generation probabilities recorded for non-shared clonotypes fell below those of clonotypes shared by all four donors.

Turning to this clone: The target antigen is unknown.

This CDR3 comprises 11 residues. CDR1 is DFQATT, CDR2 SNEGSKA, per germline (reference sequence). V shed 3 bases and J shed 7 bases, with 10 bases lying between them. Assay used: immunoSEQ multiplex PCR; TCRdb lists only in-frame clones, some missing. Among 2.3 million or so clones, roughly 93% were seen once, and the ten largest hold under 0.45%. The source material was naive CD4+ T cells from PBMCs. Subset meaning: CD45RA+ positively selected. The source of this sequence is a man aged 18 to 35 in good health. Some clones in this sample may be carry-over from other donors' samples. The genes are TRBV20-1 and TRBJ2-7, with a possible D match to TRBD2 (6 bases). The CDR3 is CSASGGGEQYF. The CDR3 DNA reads TGCAGTGCTAGCGGGGGTGGAGAGCAGTACTTC.